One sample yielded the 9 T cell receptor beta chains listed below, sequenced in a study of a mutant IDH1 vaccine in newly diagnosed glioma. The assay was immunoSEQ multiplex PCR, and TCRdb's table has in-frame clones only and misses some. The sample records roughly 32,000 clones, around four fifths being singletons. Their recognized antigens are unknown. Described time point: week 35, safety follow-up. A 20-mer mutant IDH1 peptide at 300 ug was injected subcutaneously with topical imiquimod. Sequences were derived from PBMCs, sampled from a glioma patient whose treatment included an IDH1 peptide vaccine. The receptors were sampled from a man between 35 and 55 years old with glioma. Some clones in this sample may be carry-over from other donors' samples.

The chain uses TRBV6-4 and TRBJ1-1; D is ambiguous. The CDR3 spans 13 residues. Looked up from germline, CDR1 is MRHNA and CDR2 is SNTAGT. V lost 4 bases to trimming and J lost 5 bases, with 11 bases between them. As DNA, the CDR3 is TGTGCCAGCAGTGGGACGGTGGGGACTGAAGCTTTCTTT. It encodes CASSGTVGTEAFF.

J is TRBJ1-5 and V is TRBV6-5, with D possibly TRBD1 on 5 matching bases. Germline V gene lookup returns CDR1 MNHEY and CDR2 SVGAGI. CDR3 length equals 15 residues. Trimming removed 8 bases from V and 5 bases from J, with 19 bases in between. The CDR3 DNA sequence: TGTGCCAGCGGCCGGGGACTCGCTGGGGATCAGCCCCAGCATTTT. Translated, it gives CASGRGLAGDQPQHF.

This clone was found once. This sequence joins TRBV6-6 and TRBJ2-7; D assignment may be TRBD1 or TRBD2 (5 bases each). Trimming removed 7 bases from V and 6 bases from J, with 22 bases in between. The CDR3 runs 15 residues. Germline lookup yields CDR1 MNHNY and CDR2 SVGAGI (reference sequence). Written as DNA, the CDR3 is TGTGCCAGCACTGCCCTGGACCGGGGCGGGCGCGAGCAGTACTTC. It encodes CASTALDRGGREQYF.

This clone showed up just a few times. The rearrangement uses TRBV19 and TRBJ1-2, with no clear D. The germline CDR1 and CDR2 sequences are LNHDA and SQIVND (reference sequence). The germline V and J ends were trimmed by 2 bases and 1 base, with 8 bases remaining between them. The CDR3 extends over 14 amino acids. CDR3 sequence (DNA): TGTGCCAGTAGTATATTTCGGGGTAACTATGGCTACACCTTC. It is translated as CASSIFRGNYGYTF.

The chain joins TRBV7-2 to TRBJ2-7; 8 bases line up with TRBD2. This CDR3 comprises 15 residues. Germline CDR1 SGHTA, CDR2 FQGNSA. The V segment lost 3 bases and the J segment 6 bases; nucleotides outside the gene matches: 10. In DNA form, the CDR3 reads TGTGCCAGCAGCTTCTCGAGCGGGGGTGGGGGCGAGCAGTACTTC. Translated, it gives CASSFSSGGGGEQYF.

The chain's CDR3 is CASSVIGKNTEAFF. The CDR3, as DNA: TGTGCCAGTAGTGTGATAGGTAAGAACACTGAAGCTTTCTTT. The V and J genes are TRBV19 and TRBJ1-1; the D is unclear. The germline CDR1 and CDR2 sequences are LNHDA and SQIVND (reference sequence). Trimming removed 5 bases at V and 1 base at J, with 11 bases between. The CDR3 length is 14 residues.

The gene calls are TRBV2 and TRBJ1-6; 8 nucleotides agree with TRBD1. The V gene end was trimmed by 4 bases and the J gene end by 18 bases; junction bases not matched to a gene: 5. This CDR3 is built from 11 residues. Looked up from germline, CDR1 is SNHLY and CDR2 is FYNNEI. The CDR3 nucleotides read TGTGCCAGCAGTGTGGACAGGGTCCACCACTTT. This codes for CASSVDRVHHF.

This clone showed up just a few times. The CDR3: CAWSALGGSDHQPQHF. In DNA form, the CDR3 reads TGTGCCTGGAGCGCACTCGGAGGGAGCGATCATCAGCCCCAGCATTTT. This chain links TRBV30 with TRBJ1-5, with D hard to call. The CDR3 has 16 amino acids. Germline loops: CDR1 GTSNPN, CDR2 SVGIG (reference sequence). The V gene lost 3 bases and the J gene lost 5 bases, with 20 bases spanning the gap.

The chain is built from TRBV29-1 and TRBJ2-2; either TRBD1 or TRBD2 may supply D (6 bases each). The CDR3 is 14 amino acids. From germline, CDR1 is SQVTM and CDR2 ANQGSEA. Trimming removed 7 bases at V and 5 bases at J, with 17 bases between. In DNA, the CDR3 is TGCAGCGCCCGTCCCGGGGGCCGGACCGGGGAGCTGTTTTTT. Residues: CSARPGGRTGELFF.